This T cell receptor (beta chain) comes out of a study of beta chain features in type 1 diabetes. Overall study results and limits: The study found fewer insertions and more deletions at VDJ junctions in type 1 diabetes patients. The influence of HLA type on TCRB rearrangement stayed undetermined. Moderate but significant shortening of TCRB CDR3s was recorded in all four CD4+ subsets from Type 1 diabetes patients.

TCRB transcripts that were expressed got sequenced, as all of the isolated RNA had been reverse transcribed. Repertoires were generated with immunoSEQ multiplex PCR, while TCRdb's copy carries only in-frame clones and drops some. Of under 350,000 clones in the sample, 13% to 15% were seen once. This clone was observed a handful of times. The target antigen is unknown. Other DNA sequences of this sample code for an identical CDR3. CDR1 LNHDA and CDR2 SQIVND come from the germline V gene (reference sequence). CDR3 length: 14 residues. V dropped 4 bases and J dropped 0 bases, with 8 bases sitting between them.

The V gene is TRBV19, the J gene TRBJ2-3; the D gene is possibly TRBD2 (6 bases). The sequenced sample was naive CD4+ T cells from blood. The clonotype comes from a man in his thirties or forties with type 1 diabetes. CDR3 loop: CASSSGTSTDTQYF. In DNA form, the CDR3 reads TGTGCCAGTAGTAGCGGGACGAGCACAGATACGCAGTATTTT.